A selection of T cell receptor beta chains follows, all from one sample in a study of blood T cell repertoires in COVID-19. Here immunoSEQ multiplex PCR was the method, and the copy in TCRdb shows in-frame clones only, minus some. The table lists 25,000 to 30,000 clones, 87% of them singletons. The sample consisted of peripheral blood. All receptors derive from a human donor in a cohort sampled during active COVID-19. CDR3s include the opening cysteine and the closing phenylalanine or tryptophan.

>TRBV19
CASSIPGQSNQPQHF
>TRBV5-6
CASSLGRYTDTQYF
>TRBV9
CASSVGGGAHNEQFF
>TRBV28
CASRPQDRVTEAFF
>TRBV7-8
CASSLRVTGLPYEQYF
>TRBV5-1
CASSMGAHLQYF
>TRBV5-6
CASSEPGLAGFLQETQYF
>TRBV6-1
CASSEGRDLRRSNEQFF
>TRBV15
CATSSSLQETQYF
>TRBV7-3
CASSFSGTSGRGGNEQFF
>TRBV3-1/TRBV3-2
CASSQNLAGGNEQFF
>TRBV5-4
CASSGPWGVENTGELFF
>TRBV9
CASSAEPGSNEQFF
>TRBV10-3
CAISESVAAPRGAFF
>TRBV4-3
CASSQDQGTGTDTQYF
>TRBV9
CASSVGSGGAGTGELFF